What follows are 14 T cell receptor beta chains derived from one specimen sequenced in a study of blood T cell repertoires in COVID-19. Generated by immunoSEQ multiplex PCR, the TCRdb table keeps only in-frame clones and is missing some. The sample yields roughly 200,000 clones, 88% seen once. The specimen sequenced was peripheral blood. The receptors stem from a man between 18 and 35 years old with active or convalescent COVID-19.

This rearrangement joins TRBV9 to TRBJ1-1; possible D gene TRBD1, 5 bases. CDR3 length: 15 residues. The V gene lost 7 bases and the J gene lost 1 base, with 17 bases spanning the gap. The germline V gene has CDR1 SGDLS and CDR2 YYNGEE. DNA for the CDR3: TGTGCCAGCTCCTCTGGAGGGACTACGAACACTGAAGCTTTCTTT. It yields the protein CASSSGGTTNTEAFF.

The CDR3 sequence: CASSQESIGLPLHF. The DNA of the CDR3 is TGTGCCAGCAGCCAAGAGAGCATCGGACTCCCCCTCCACTTT. The rearrangement uses TRBV3-1 (or the pseudogene TRBV3-2) and TRBJ1-6; D remains ambiguous. V was clipped by 0 bases and J by 13 bases, with 13 bases between them. Per the germline V gene, CDR1 is LGHDT and CDR2 is YNNKEL (reference sequence). The length of the CDR3 is 14 residues.

The chain couples TRBV20-1 to TRBJ1-3; a possible D gene is TRBD1 (5 bases). The V and J ends lost 3 bases and 8 bases respectively, with 11 bases between them. The CDR3 consists of 12 residues. CDR1 and CDR2 from the germline V gene are DFQATT and SNEGSKA (reference sequence). CDR3 sequence: CSASQGGDTIYF. CDR3 bases: TGCAGTGCTAGTCAGGGAGGAGACACCATATATTTT.

The genes are TRBV6-4 and TRBJ2-1; D not resolved. Germline CDR1 is MRHNA and CDR2 is SNTAGT. There are 15 residues in the CDR3. The V end was cut by 4 bases, the J end by 3 bases, with 13 bases between. In DNA form, the CDR3 reads TGTGCCAGCAGTGGCCGGGTTGGAAACTACAATGAGCAGTTCTTC. Translating it yields CASSGRVGNYNEQFF.

The chain has TRBV7-8 and TRBJ2-5; 8 bases match TRBD1. The germline V gene has CDR1 SGHVS and CDR2 FQNEAQ. V shed 5 bases, J shed 5 bases, and the junction held 4 bases outside the gene matches. CDR3 length: 13 residues. CDR3 in DNA: TGTGCCAGCAGCCAGGACAGGGTGGAGACCCAGTACTTC. Translated, it gives CASSQDRVETQYF. The whole variable domain, remainder taken from reference TRBV7-8 and TRBJ2-5, is GAGVSQSPRYKVAKRGQDVALRCDPISGHVSLFWYQQALGQGPEFLTYFQNEAQLDKSGLPSDRFFAERPEGSVSTLKIQRTQQEDSAVYLCASSQDRVETQYFGPGTRLLVL.

This clone was recorded only once. The V gene is TRBV5-1, the J gene TRBJ2-1; the D gene is possibly TRBD2 (6 bases). The length of the CDR3 is 15 residues. Germline V lookup: CDR1 SGHRS, CDR2 YFSETQ. Trimming stripped 3 bases from V and 5 bases from J, with 15 bases between. CDR3 DNA: TGCGCCAGCAGCTCGCGGGGCCGTCGGGACAATGAGCAGTTCTTC. Translating it yields CASSSRGRRDNEQFF.

The rearrangement links TRBV5-4 to TRBJ2-3; a possible D gene is TRBD2 (6 bases). The germline CDR1 and CDR2 sequences are SGHNT and YYREEE (reference sequence). CDR3 length: 17 residues. V was clipped by 4 bases and J by 4 bases, with 22 bases between them. The CDR3 coding sequence is TGTGCCAGCAGCACCCCGCCTGGCGGGAATAAGTCAGATACGCAGTATTTT. Encoded protein: CASSTPPGGNKSDTQYF.

V gene TRBV5-1 combines with J gene TRBJ1-2; perhaps TRBD1 as D (6 bases). CDR1 SGHRS and CDR2 YFSETQ come from the germline V gene. V lost 0 bases and J lost 7, with 13 bases in between. CDR3 length equals 14 residues. The CDR3, as DNA: TGCGCCAGCAGCTTGGATCGGGGGGCAGGTGGCTACACCTTC. Protein: CASSLDRGAGGYTF.

J is TRBJ1-5 and V is TRBV5-6; 10 nucleotides align to TRBD1. V trimming: 2 bases; J trimming: 5 bases; junction bases outside the gene matches: 4. Germline assignment: CDR1 SGHDT and CDR2 YYEEEE. The CDR3 sequence is 15 residues long. The CDR3 DNA follows: TGTGCCAGCAGCTTCGGGACAGGGGACCATCAGCCCCAGCATTTT. Encoded protein: CASSFGTGDHQPQHF.

The rearrangement joins TRBV7-9 to TRBJ1-2, with a tentative D call TRBD1 (5 bases). The V end was cut by 0 bases, the J end by 8 bases, with 16 bases between. The CDR3 spans 15 residues. Germline V gene data show CDR1 as SEHNR and CDR2 as FQNEAQ (reference sequence). The CDR3 loop reads CASSLASAGFDGYTF. DNA for the CDR3: TGTGCCAGCAGCTTAGCTTCGGCAGGGTTCGACGGCTACACCTTC. The full variable domain, rest sourced from reference TRBV7-9 and TRBJ1-2, is DTGVSQNPRHKITKRGQNVTFRCDPISEHNRLYWYRQTLGQGPEFLTYFQNEAQLEKSRLLSDRFSAERPKGSFSTLEIQRTEQGDSAMYLCASSLASAGFDGYTFGSGTRLTVV.

The chain couples TRBV2 to TRBJ1-1, with 7 bases aligning to TRBD1. Trimming took 2 bases from V and 4 from J; bases not matched to a gene: 10. The V gene's germline CDR1 is SNHLY and CDR2 FYNNEI. The CDR3 is made up of 16 amino acids. The CDR3 DNA sequence: TGTGCCAGCAGTGAAATTAGCCCAACAGGGGTCACTGAAGCTTTCTTT. This gives the protein CASSEISPTGVTEAFF.

The gene calls are TRBV29-1 and TRBJ1-2; 7 nucleotides line up with TRBD1. The CDR3 consists of 13 residues. J lost 7 bases, V lost 2 bases, and 7 bases had no gene match. Germline V CDR1 and CDR2: SQVTM, ANQGSEA. The CDR3 bases are TGCAGCGTTGAAAAACAGGGGTCTAGTGGCTACACCTTC. Translated, it gives CSVEKQGSSGYTF.

This clone was detected only once. The chain carries TRBV9 and TRBJ2-3, with D perhaps TRBD2 (6 bases). The V end lost 3 bases, the J end lost 3 bases, and 14 bases lay between the germline ends. Germline V gene sequence: CDR1 SGDLS, CDR2 YYNGEE. The CDR3 spans 15 residues. As DNA, the CDR3 is TGTGCCAGCAGCGCCACGACTAGTGGGACAGATACGCAGTATTTT. The encoded protein is CASSATTSGTDTQYF.

The J gene is TRBJ1-1, the V gene TRBV18; D may be TRBD1 (6 bases). CDR1 and CDR2 from the germline V gene are KGHSH and LQKENI. The V end lost 2 bases, the J end lost 4 bases, and 11 bases lay between the germline ends. The length of the CDR3 is 14 residues. This CDR3 is CASSPGGSGTEAFF. As DNA, the CDR3 is TGTGCCAGCTCACCAGGGGGCTCGGGCACTGAAGCTTTCTTT.